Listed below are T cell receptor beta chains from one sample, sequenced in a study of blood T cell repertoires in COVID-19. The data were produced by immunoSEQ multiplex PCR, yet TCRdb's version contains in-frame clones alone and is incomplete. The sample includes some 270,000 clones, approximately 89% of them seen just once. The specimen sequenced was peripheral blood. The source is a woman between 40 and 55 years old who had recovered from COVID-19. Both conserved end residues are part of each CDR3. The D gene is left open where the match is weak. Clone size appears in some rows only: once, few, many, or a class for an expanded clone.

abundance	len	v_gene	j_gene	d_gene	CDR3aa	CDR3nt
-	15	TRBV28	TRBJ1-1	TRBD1	CASRLAGGGSYEAFF	TGTGCCAGCAGACTGGCAGGGGGTGGGAGTTATGAAGCTTTCTTT
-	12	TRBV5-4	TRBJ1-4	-	CASSLIGEKLFF	TGTGCCAGCAGCTTGATCGGTGAAAAACTGTTTTTT
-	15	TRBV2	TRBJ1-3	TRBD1	CASSSGQGSGNTIYF	TGTGCCAGCAGTTCGGGACAGGGGTCTGGAAACACCATATATTTT
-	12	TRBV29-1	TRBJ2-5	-	CSVGWLAETQYF	TGCAGCGTTGGGTGGCTAGCGGAGACCCAGTACTTC
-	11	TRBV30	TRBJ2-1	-	CAWSQGYEQFF	TGTGCCTGGAGTCAGGGCTATGAGCAGTTCTTC
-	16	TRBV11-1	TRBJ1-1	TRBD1	CASSLPGGGWNTEAFF	TGTGCCAGCAGCTTACCAGGGGGCGGTTGGAACACTGAAGCTTTCTTT
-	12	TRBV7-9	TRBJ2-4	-	CASSFFDTIQYF	TGTGCCAGCAGCTTTTTCGACACCATTCAGTACTTC
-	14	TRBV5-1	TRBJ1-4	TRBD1	CASTLTGANEKLFF	TGCGCCAGCACTTTAACAGGGGCTAATGAAAAACTGTTTTTT
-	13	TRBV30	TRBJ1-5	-	CAWTHDSNQPQHF	TGTGCCTGGACACACGATAGCAATCAGCCCCAGCATTTT
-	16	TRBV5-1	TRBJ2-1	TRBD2	CASSLFFLAGVNEQFF	TGCGCCAGCAGCTTGTTCTTTCTGGCGGGAGTCAATGAGCAGTTCTTC
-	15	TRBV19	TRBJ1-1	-	CASSIIAAGATEAFF	TGTGCCAGTAGTATAATCGCCGCAGGGGCCACTGAAGCTTTCTTT
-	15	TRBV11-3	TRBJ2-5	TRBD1	CASSSGQGRGETQYF	TGTGCCAGCAGCTCGGGACAGGGGAGAGGCGAGACCCAGTACTTC
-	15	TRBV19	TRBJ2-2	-	CASGTGRGNTGELFF	TGTGCCAGTGGAACAGGGAGAGGGAACACCGGGGAGCTGTTTTTT
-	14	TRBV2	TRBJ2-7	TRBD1	CASSGDSYSYEQYF	TGTGCCAGCAGTGGGGACAGCTATTCCTACGAGCAGTACTTC
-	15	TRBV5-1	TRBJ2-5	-	CASTLAGQTQETQYF	TGCGCCAGCACCCTCGCCGGACAGACCCAAGAGACCCAGTACTTC
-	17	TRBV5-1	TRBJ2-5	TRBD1	CASSLDLGTGGQETQYF	TGCGCCAGCAGCTTGGACTTGGGGACAGGGGGCCAAGAGACCCAGTACTTC
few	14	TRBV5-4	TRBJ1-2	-	CASSLAGANYGYTF	TGTGCCAGCAGCTTGGCGGGAGCTAACTATGGCTACACCTTC
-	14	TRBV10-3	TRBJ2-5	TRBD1	CAIRLGQGQETQYF	TGTGCCATCAGATTGGGACAGGGCCAAGAGACCCAGTACTTC
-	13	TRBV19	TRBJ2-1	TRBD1	CASRVTGGNEQFF	TGTGCCAGTAGGGTCACAGGGGGCAATGAGCAGTTCTTC
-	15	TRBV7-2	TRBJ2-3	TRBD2	CASSFGGSLGDTQYF	TGTGCCAGCAGCTTCGGCGGGAGCCTTGGAGATACGCAGTATTTT
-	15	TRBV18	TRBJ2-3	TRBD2	CASSPASGYTDTQYF	TGTGCCAGCTCACCGGCTAGCGGATACACAGATACGCAGTATTTT
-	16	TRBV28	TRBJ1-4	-	CASSLKRASRDEKLFF	TGTGCCAGCAGTTTAAAGCGGGCCTCCCGGGATGAAAAACTGTTTTTT
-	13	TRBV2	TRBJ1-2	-	CASSVSGVGGYTF	TGTGCCAGCAGTGTTTCAGGGGTGGGCGGCTACACCTTC
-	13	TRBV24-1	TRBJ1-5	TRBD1	CATSSQGDQPQHF	TGTGCCACCAGTTCCCAGGGGGATCAGCCCCAGCATTTT
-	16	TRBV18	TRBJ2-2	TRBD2	CASSTRLAENTGELFF	TGTGCCAGCAGTACAAGACTAGCCGAGAACACCGGGGAGCTGTTTTTT
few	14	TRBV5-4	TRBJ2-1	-	CASSFRTGGDEQFF	TGTGCCAGCAGCTTTAGGACCGGGGGTGATGAGCAGTTCTTC
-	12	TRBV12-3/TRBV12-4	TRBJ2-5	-	CASSLSQETQYF	TGTGCCAGCAGCCTCAGCCAAGAGACCCAGTACTTC
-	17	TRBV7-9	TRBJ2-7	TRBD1	CASSRPGTGGSSYEQYF	TGTGCCAGCAGCCGACCGGGGACAGGGGGCAGCTCCTACGAGCAGTACTTC
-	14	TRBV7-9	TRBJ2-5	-	CASSLRVPQETQYF	TGTGCCAGCAGCTTGAGAGTCCCCCAAGAGACCCAGTACTTC
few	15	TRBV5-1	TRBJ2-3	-	CASSLAFGGRDTQYF	TGCGCCAGCAGCTTGGCCTTTGGGGGCAGAGATACGCAGTATTTT
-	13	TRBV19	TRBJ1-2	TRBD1	CASRTGLEDGYTF	TGTGCCAGCAGGACAGGGTTAGAGGATGGCTACACCTTC
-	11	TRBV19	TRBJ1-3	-	CASKEGNTIYF	TGTGCCAGTAAGGAGGGAAACACCATATATTTT
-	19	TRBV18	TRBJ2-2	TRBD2	CASSPHPVAGGSNTGELFF	TGTGCCAGCTCACCCCACCCAGTCGCGGGGGGGTCGAACACCGGGGAGCTGTTTTTT
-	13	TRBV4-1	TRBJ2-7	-	CASSHPQGYEQYF	TGCGCCAGCAGCCATCCACAGGGCTACGAGCAGTACTTC
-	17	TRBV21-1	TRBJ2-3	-	CASSKAGQRTPGDTQYF	TGTGCCAGCAGCAAAGCGGGACAGAGAACCCCGGGAGATACGCAGTATTTT
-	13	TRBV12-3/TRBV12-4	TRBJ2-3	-	CASSKISGDTQYF	TGTGCCAGCAGCAAAATTAGCGGAGATACGCAGTATTTT
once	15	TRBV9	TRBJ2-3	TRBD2	CASSVLGGGTDTQYF	TGTGCCAGCAGCGTACTGGGGGGGGGCACAGATACGCAGTATTTT
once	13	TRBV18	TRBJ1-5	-	CASSGAENQPQHF	TGTGCCAGCTCTGGGGCGGAAAATCAGCCCCAGCATTTT
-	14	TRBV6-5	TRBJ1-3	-	CASSPRVSGNTIYF	TGTGCCAGCAGCCCACGAGTCTCTGGAAACACCATATATTTT
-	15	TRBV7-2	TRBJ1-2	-	CASSLVQGLRHGYTF	TGTGCCAGCAGCTTAGTGCAGGGATTGAGGCATGGCTACACCTTC
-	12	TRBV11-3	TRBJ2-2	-	CASSTRGGELFF	TGTGCCAGCAGCACTCGAGGTGGGGAGCTGTTTTTT
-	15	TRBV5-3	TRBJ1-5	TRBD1	CARTEGTGVDQPQHF	TGTGCCAGAACCGAAGGGACAGGGGTGGATCAGCCCCAGCATTTT